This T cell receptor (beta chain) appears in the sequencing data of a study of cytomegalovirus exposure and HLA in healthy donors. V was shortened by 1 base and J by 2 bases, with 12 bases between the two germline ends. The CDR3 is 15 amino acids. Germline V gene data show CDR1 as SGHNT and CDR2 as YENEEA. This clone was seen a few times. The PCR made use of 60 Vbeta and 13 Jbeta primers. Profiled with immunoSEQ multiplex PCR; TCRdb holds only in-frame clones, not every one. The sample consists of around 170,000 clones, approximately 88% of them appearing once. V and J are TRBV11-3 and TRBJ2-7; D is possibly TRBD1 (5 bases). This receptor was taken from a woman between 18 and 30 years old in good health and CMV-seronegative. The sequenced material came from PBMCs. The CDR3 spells CASSLVGTGPYEQYF. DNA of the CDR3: TGTGCCAGCAGCTTAGTAGGCACAGGCCCCTACGAGCAGTACTTC.